This TCR beta chain was obtained from a study of human T cells and chemical hapten exposure. A single record per CDR3 protein comes from TCRdb applying MiXCR to the RACE reads. The table includes approximately 100,000 distinct CDR3 sequences, around 10% detected once. Time point specified: pre-sensitization, week 0. Treatment denoted: therapeutic diphenylcyclopropenone sensitization with weekly scalp DPC. At every patch-test visit, blood was drawn before the patch test was applied. The CDR3 length is 14 residues. The germline V gene has CDR1 LGHNA and CDR2 YSLEER. V was shortened by 1 base and J by 6 bases, with 13 bases between the two germline ends.

The chain carries TRBV4-3 and TRBJ2-7; tentatively, D is TRBD2 (6 bases). The sequencing here drew on whole blood, taken in connection with sensitization to the hapten diphenylcyclopropenone (DPC). The TCR originated in a woman aged 40 to 49 with alopecia areata. Some clones in this sample may be carry-over from other donors' samples. This chain's CDR3 is CASSQGLQGGEQYF. The CDR3 nucleotides are TGCGCCAGCAGCCAAGGGCTGCAGGGAGGCGAGCAGTACTTC.